The rows below give T cell receptor beta chains drawn from one sample of a study of blood T cell repertoires in COVID-19. Here immunoSEQ multiplex PCR was the method, and the copy in TCRdb shows in-frame clones only, minus some. The sample has under 200,000 clones, roughly nine tenths seen once. Sample: peripheral blood. The receptors derive from a man aged 55 to 70 with active or convalescent COVID-19. CDR3s include the opening cysteine and the closing phenylalanine or tryptophan. The D gene is left open where the match is weak. Clone size appears in some rows only: once, few, many, or a class for an expanded clone.

D: TRBD1
size: NA
J: TRBJ2-1
V: TRBV5-1
length: 20
DNA: TGCGCCAGCAGCTTGGGCAATCAGCTTTGGGGGACAGTCTCCTACAATGAGCAGTTCTTC
CDR3: CASSLGNQLWGTVSYNEQFF

D: NA
size: NA
J: TRBJ2-5
V: TRBV29-1
length: 11
DNA: TGCAGCGTTGAAGCCTATAAGACCCAGTACTTC
CDR3: CSVEAYKTQYF

D: TRBD2
size: NA
J: TRBJ2-3
V: TRBV29-1
length: 15
DNA: TGCAGCGTTGACGGGGGGTCCCCTAGCACAGATACGCAGTATTTT
CDR3: CSVDGGSPSTDTQYF

D: NA
size: NA
J: TRBJ1-1
V: TRBV9
length: 15
DNA: TGTGCCAGCAGCCCCTTATGGGGCTATTCGTATTCAGCTTTCTTT
CDR3: CASSPLWGYSYSAFF

D: TRBD2
size: once
J: TRBJ2-7
V: TRBV11-2
length: 15
DNA: TGTGCCAGCAGCTTCCGGGAGGGGAAAACCTACGAGCAGTACTTC
CDR3: CASSFREGKTYEQYF

D: TRBD1
size: NA
J: TRBJ2-3
V: TRBV5-1
length: 16
DNA: TGCGCCAGCAGCTTGGGTGGACAGGGGGTAGCGGATACGCAGTATTTT
CDR3: CASSLGGQGVADTQYF

D: TRBD1
size: NA
J: TRBJ1-3
V: TRBV24-1
length: 14
DNA: TGTGCCACCAGTGATACAGGGGCTGGAAACACCATATATTTT
CDR3: CATSDTGAGNTIYF

D: TRBD2
size: NA
J: TRBJ2-3
V: TRBV10-3
length: 15
DNA: TGTGCCGTTGGGACTAGCAGCCTCAGCACAGATACGCAGTATTTT
CDR3: CAVGTSSLSTDTQYF

D: TRBD1
size: NA
J: TRBJ1-5
V: TRBV19
length: 17
DNA: TGTGCCAGTAGTAGCCGGGACAGCTCCGATAGCAATCAGCCCCAGCATTTT
CDR3: CASSSRDSSDSNQPQHF

D: TRBD2
size: once
J: TRBJ2-1
V: TRBV29-1
length: 15
DNA: TGCAGCGTTGAAGGTGCGCTAGCGGAGGGGTATGAGCAGTTCTTC
CDR3: CSVEGALAEGYEQFF

D: NA
size: NA
J: TRBJ1-5
V: TRBV2
length: 13
DNA: TGTGCCAGCAGTGAGGGCCTTAATCAGCCCCAGCATTTT
CDR3: CASSEGLNQPQHF

D: NA
size: NA
J: TRBJ2-7
V: TRBV5-1
length: 15
DNA: TGCGCCAGCAGCCCGACCCCGGACAAGGCTTTCGAGCAGTACTTC
CDR3: CASSPTPDKAFEQYF

D: NA
size: NA
J: TRBJ1-1
V: TRBV6-5
length: 12
DNA: TGTGCCAGCAAACTCGTGAACACTGAAGCTTTCTTT
CDR3: CASKLVNTEAFF

D: TRBD1
size: once
J: TRBJ2-2
V: TRBV6-6
length: 16
DNA: TGTGCCAGCAGCCCCGGGACAGGGGGAAACACCGGGGAGCTGTTTTTT
CDR3: CASSPGTGGNTGELFF

D: NA
size: once
J: TRBJ1-1
V: TRBV6-1
length: 17
DNA: TGTGCCAGCAGTGAAGCGCTCTGGGACACAGAGAACACTGAAGCTTTCTTT
CDR3: CASSEALWDTENTEAFF

D: NA
size: NA
J: TRBJ1-3
V: TRBV10-2
length: 13
DNA: TGCGCCAGCACCCCCGAGAGGGGAAACACCATATATTTT
CDR3: CASTPERGNTIYF

D: NA
size: NA
J: TRBJ1-2
V: TRBV12-3/TRBV12-4
length: 13
DNA: TGTGCCAGCAGTTTCGGCAGGGCTGGGGGCTACACCTTC
CDR3: CASSFGRAGGYTF

D: NA
size: NA
J: TRBJ2-5
V: TRBV19
length: 15
DNA: TGTGCCAGTAGTATAGGGGTAGGGGAATCGGAGACCCAGTACTTC
CDR3: CASSIGVGESETQYF

D: NA
size: NA
J: TRBJ1-6
V: TRBV2
length: 12
DNA: TGTGCCAGCAGTGAACGGTTTTCACCCCTCCACTTT
CDR3: CASSERFSPLHF

D: NA
size: NA
J: TRBJ1-1
V: TRBV6-6
length: 15
DNA: TGTGCCAGCAGTTACTCGAAACTTTTGAACACTGAAGCTTTCTTT
CDR3: CASSYSKLLNTEAFF

D: TRBD2
size: NA
J: TRBJ2-1
V: TRBV10-2
length: 16
DNA: TGCGCCAGCAGTGAGGGGCGGGGGGCCAACTACAATGAGCAGTTCTTC
CDR3: CASSEGRGANYNEQFF

D: NA
size: NA
J: TRBJ1-2
V: TRBV2
length: 12
DNA: TGTGCCAGCAGTGCACAGAACTATGGCTACACCTTC
CDR3: CASSAQNYGYTF

D: NA
size: NA
J: TRBJ2-3
V: TRBV7-6
length: 20
DNA: TGTGCCAGCAGCCGAGCCTGGAGGGGGCAGGGGACCTATAGCACAGATACGCAGTATTTT
CDR3: CASSRAWRGQGTYSTDTQYF

D: TRBD1
size: NA
J: TRBJ1-1
V: TRBV13
length: 16
DNA: TGTGCCAGCAGCGAGACCGGGACAGGACGATCTTCTGAAGCTTTCTTT
CDR3: CASSETGTGRSSEAFF

D: NA
size: NA
J: TRBJ1-6
V: TRBV7-2
length: 12
DNA: TGTGCCAGCACCCGGGGGGATTCACCCCTCCACTTT
CDR3: CASTRGDSPLHF

D: NA
size: NA
J: TRBJ1-1
V: TRBV2
length: 14
DNA: TGTGCCAGCACCCCCGCGACAGGGAACACTGAAGCTTTCTTT
CDR3: CASTPATGNTEAFF

D: NA
size: few
J: TRBJ1-2
V: TRBV18
length: 16
DNA: TGTGCCAGCTCACCACTTCAAGAGGTCGGTGACTATGGCTACACCTTC
CDR3: CASSPLQEVGDYGYTF

D: TRBD2
size: NA
J: TRBJ2-3
V: TRBV18
length: 15
DNA: TGTGCCAGCTCACCGGGACTAGCGGGGACAGATACGCAGTATTTT
CDR3: CASSPGLAGTDTQYF

D: TRBD2
size: NA
J: TRBJ2-1
V: TRBV5-1
length: 15
DNA: TGCGCCAGCAGCTTTAGCGGGGGTTCCTACAATGAGCAGTTCTTC
CDR3: CASSFSGGSYNEQFF

D: NA
size: NA
J: TRBJ2-3
V: TRBV19
length: 15
DNA: TGTGCCAGTAGCCGTCTCGGGGTGTCCGCAGATACGCAGTATTTT
CDR3: CASSRLGVSADTQYF

D: TRBD1
size: NA
J: TRBJ1-6
V: TRBV19
length: 17
DNA: TGTGCCAGTAGTCCCTCGAACAGGGGGCACGAGAGATCACCCCTCCACTTT
CDR3: CASSPSNRGHERSPLHF

D: TRBD2
size: NA
J: TRBJ2-3
V: TRBV3-1/TRBV3-2
length: 15
DNA: TGTGCCAGCAGCCCGATAGCGGGGGGATCAGATACGCAGTATTTT
CDR3: CASSPIAGGSDTQYF

D: TRBD1
size: NA
J: TRBJ1-1
V: TRBV5-6
length: 12
DNA: TGTGCCAGTGATCGGACAGGAACTGAAGCTTTCTTT
CDR3: CASDRTGTEAFF

D: TRBD1
size: NA
J: TRBJ2-7
V: TRBV7-3
length: 12
DNA: TGTGCCAGCAGCCCCGACAGGGACGTTCCGTACTTC
CDR3: CASSPDRDVPYF

D: TRBD1
size: NA
J: TRBJ1-4
V: TRBV5-1
length: 15
DNA: TGCGCCAGCAGCTTTTCGGGGACAGGCGGTGAAAAACTGTTTTTT
CDR3: CASSFSGTGGEKLFF

D: NA
size: NA
J: TRBJ1-3
V: TRBV6-1
length: 14
DNA: TGTGCCAGCAGTGAACGGGGTGAGGGAAACACCATATATTTT
CDR3: CASSERGEGNTIYF

D: TRBD2
size: NA
J: TRBJ2-1
V: TRBV6-1
length: 19
DNA: TGTGCCAGCAGGGAAGTAGCGGGGGGATTGCGTGGCTCCTACAATGAGCAGTTCTTC
CDR3: CASREVAGGLRGSYNEQFF

D: NA
size: NA
J: TRBJ1-5
V: TRBV7-3
length: 19
DNA: TGTGCCAGCACCACCATTTCGGAAGTTGGGGGCCCTTTCAATCAGCCCCAGCATTTT
CDR3: CASTTISEVGGPFNQPQHF

D: NA
size: few
J: TRBJ1-1
V: TRBV6-2/TRBV6-3
length: 16
DNA: TGTGCCAGCAGTTACCGCCGCCCTACCTTCAACACTGAAGCTTTCTTT
CDR3: CASSYRRPTFNTEAFF

D: TRBD1
size: NA
J: TRBJ1-1
V: TRBV5-5
length: 16
DNA: TGTGCCAGCACCCTGGGACAGGGGGCGGTAAGGACTGAAGCTTTCTTT
CDR3: CASTLGQGAVRTEAFF

D: TRBD1
size: NA
J: TRBJ1-4
V: TRBV2
length: 15
DNA: TGTGCCAGCAGTGACCCACAGGGGAGTAATGAAAAACTGTTTTTT
CDR3: CASSDPQGSNEKLFF

D: NA
size: NA
J: TRBJ2-1
V: TRBV6-6
length: 13
DNA: TGTGCCAGCAGTCAGGGGTTTCGGAATGAGCAGTTCTTC
CDR3: CASSQGFRNEQFF

D: NA
size: NA
J: TRBJ1-5
V: TRBV6-5
length: 15
DNA: TGTGCCAGCTCAACTGGGGGGGTTAGCAATCAGCCCCAGCATTTT
CDR3: CASSTGGVSNQPQHF

D: TRBD2
size: NA
J: TRBJ2-2
V: TRBV5-1
length: 15
DNA: TGCGCCAGCAGCCCCGCCGGGACTAGCGGAGGGGAGCTGTTTTTT
CDR3: CASSPAGTSGGELFF

D: TRBD2
size: NA
J: TRBJ2-3
V: TRBV14
length: 18
DNA: TGTGCCAGCAGCCAAGGGCGGCTAGCGGGGGGGCGAACAGATACGCAGTATTTT
CDR3: CASSQGRLAGGRTDTQYF